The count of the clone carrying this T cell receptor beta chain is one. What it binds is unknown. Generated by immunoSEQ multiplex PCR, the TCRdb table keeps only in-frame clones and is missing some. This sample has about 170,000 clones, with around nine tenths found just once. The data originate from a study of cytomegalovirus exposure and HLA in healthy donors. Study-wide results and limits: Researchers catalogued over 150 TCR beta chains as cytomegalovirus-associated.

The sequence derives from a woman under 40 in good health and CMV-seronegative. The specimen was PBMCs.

The CDR3 reads CASTPGQGYGYTF. CDR3 coding DNA: TGTGCCAGCACCCCGGGACAGGGCTATGGCTACACCTTC. This rearrangement joins TRBV2 to TRBJ1-2; 9 bases align to TRBD1. The CDR3 length is 13 residues. Germline lookup yields CDR1 SNHLY and CDR2 FYNNEI. With V trimmed by 7 bases and J by 4 bases, 4 bases remained unmatched.